This T cell receptor (beta chain) appears in the sequencing data of a study of CD8+CD57+ T cells in acquired aplastic anemia. A remark on this clonotype: Its target is unknown.

The TCR beta profiling, which covered VDJ combination and CDR3 sequence, was carried out using genomic DNA as the template. In TCRdb, the reads were re-called with MiXCR into one record per CDR3 protein. The sample lists about 68,000 distinct CDR3 sequences; around 50% were seen once. Study results and limitations: The study found no significant CD8+ Simpson's diversity difference between patients and controls. Both patients and controls carried the same twenty-nine CD8+ CDR3 sequences.

Sequencing input: sorted CD4+, CD8+, or CD8+CD57+ T cells (not recorded which) from PBMCs. This clonotype was obtained from a human donor in good health, serving as a control.

The CDR3 nucleotides are TGTGCCACCAGCAGAGGGACGGACAGTGGTGGCGAAAAACTGTTTTTT. Translation gives CATSRGTDSGGEKLFF. This chain joins TRBV15 and TRBJ1-4, with D perhaps matching TRBD1 (6 bases). V lost 1 base and J lost 8, with 17 bases in between. Germline V CDR1 and CDR2: LNHNV, YYDKDF (reference sequence). The CDR3 extends over 16 amino acids.